A single sample gave rise to the 18 T cell receptor beta chains below, sequenced in a study of OX40 agonist ivuxolimab in advanced cancers. Clones were read by immunoSEQ multiplex PCR, and TCRdb kept only the in-frame ones, dropping some. This table holds 73,000 or so clones, around 90% found once. The specimen was CD4+ or CD8+ T cells sorted from blood, collected in a trial of the OX40 agonist ivuxolimab. Source of these receptors: an adult with an advanced solid tumor such as melanoma, head and neck, liver or kidney cancer.

The rearrangement uses TRBV5-1 and TRBJ2-1, with D hard to call. Trimming cost V 2 bases and J 3 bases, with 6 bases left between them. This CDR3 spans 13 amino acids. CDR1 and CDR2 from the germline V gene are SGHRS and YFSETQ. The CDR3 spells CASSFPDYNEQFF. In nucleotides, the CDR3 is TGCGCCAGCAGCTTTCCTGACTACAATGAGCAGTTCTTC.

The chain has TRBV9 and TRBJ1-6; 7 bases agree with TRBD1. The V and J ends lost 4 bases and 6 bases, in that order; junction bases with no gene match: 7. The CDR3 sequence is 15 residues long. Germline CDR1 reads SGDLS; CDR2 reads YYNGEE. CDR3 amino acids: CASSHTGDRNSPLHF. The CDR3 DNA sequence: TGTGCCAGCAGCCACACAGGGGACCGTAATTCACCCCTCCACTTT.

This chain uses TRBV4-3 with TRBJ1-5, with 7 bases matching TRBD1. The CDR3 runs 14 residues. V lost 3 bases and J lost 3; bases outside the gene matches: 2. Germline V gene data show CDR1 as LGHNA and CDR2 as YSLEER. CDR3 sequence reads: CASSQGTANQPQHF. CDR3 DNA: TGCGCCAGCAGCCAGGGGACAGCCAATCAGCCCCAGCATTTT.

The rearrangement links TRBV11-2 to TRBJ2-1; D is perhaps TRBD1 or TRBD2 (5 bases each). Germline CDR1 reads SGHAT; CDR2 reads FQNNGV. Trimming cost V 5 bases and J 12 bases, with 23 bases left between them. This CDR3 has 15 amino acids. CDR3 region: CASSLALGQEMTQFF. The CDR3 DNA follows: TGTGCCAGCAGCCTAGCTCTGGGGCAGGAGATGACGCAGTTCTTC.

The CDR3 region has the DNA TGTGCCAGCAGCTCCCCAGGCGACAGGGGGCGAAGTTTTGGCTACACCTTC. Translation: CASSSPGDRGRSFGYTF. V gene TRBV11-2 combines with J gene TRBJ1-2; 10 nucleotides match TRBD1. With 4 bases clipped from V and 7 bases from J, the junction kept 15 bases outside the gene matches. The CDR3 extends over 17 amino acids. Germline lookup yields CDR1 SGHAT and CDR2 FQNNGV.

V gene TRBV6-5 combines with J gene TRBJ2-5; TRBD2 is a possible D gene (7 bases). CDR3 length: 14 residues. With 2 bases removed from V and 7 bases from J, the gap between germline ends came to 14 bases. CDR1 and CDR2 (germline): MNHEY, SVGAGI. The CDR3 DNA is TGTGCCAGCAGTTACCAACAGGGCGGGGGGACCCAGTACTTC. This gives the protein CASSYQQGGGTQYF.

Turning to this clone: At one of its ends the junction is not consistent with the germline gene, which may arise from a read error. In DNA form, the CDR3 reads TGTGCCAGCAGTCAAGCTCAAGGTAGCGGGATAGGAGAGCAGTACTTC. Translation: CASSQAQGSGIGEQYF. The chain couples TRBV4-2 to TRBJ2-7; 8 positions match TRBD2. CDR1 is LGHNA and CDR2 is YNFKEQ in the germline V gene. This CDR3 is built from 16 residues.

V gene TRBV7-9 combines with J gene TRBJ2-7; D perhaps matches TRBD2 (6 bases). V lost 1 base, J lost 2 bases, and 21 bases lay in between. Germline V gene data show CDR1 as SEHNR and CDR2 as FQNEAQ (reference sequence). The CDR3 has 18 residues. DNA of the CDR3: TGTGCCAGCAGCTTAGATGCACGATTTACGGGAGAGACCTACGAGCAGTACTTC. This translates into CASSLDARFTGETYEQYF.

The chain joins TRBV11-3 to TRBJ2-1; D uncertain. V was clipped by 4 bases and J by 4 bases, with 23 bases between them. This CDR3 is 18 amino acids long. The germline V gene has CDR1 SGHNT and CDR2 YENEEA. The CDR3 here is CASSSNSATAASYNEQFF. As DNA, the CDR3 is TGTGCCAGCAGCTCAAATTCGGCGACCGCAGCTTCTTACAATGAGCAGTTCTTC.

Points on this clone: This specimen includes other DNA sequences encoding the same CDR3. The V call is TRBV6-1, the J call TRBJ2-3; no firm D call. The CDR3 has 12 residues. The V and J ends lost 2 bases and 4 bases respectively, with 4 bases between them. Germline CDR1 is MNHNS and CDR2 is SASEGT. The CDR3 here is CASSERSDTQYF. The CDR3 DNA follows: TGTGCCAGCAGTGAAAGATCAGATACGCAGTATTTT.

The chain combines TRBV11-3 with TRBJ1-1; maybe TRBD1 (5 bases). The CDR3 spans 14 residues. The V gene lost 4 bases and the J gene lost 1 base, with 10 bases spanning the gap. Germline V gene data show CDR1 as SGHNT and CDR2 as YENEEA. The DNA of the CDR3 is TGTGCCAGCAGCTGGGGGAATCGGAACACTGAAGCTTTCTTT. Residues: CASSWGNRNTEAFF.

The chain is built from TRBV2 and TRBJ1-5; tentative D call: TRBD1 (5 bases). Trimming removed 6 bases at V and 8 bases at J, with 11 bases between. The CDR3 is 12 residues long. The germline V gene encodes CDR1 SNHLY and CDR2 FYNNEI. This CDR3 reads CASRGETEPQHF. For the CDR3, the DNA is TGTGCCAGCAGAGGGGAAACGGAGCCCCAGCATTTT. Full variable domain (outside the CDR3, taken from reference TRBV2 and TRBJ1-5): EPEVTQTPSHQVTQMGQEVILRCVPISNHLYFYWYRQILGQKVEFLVSFYNNEISEKSEIFDDQFSVERPDGSNFTLKIRSTKLEDSAMYFCASRGETEPQHFGDGTRLSIL.

The rearrangement uses TRBV5-1 and TRBJ2-3; a possible D gene is TRBD1 (7 bases). CDR3 length equals 15 residues. The germline V gene encodes CDR1 SGHRS and CDR2 YFSETQ. The V gene lost 4 bases and the J gene lost 0 bases, with 12 bases spanning the gap. The CDR3 here is CASSQTGTSTDTQYF. The CDR3 nucleotides read TGCGCCAGCAGCCAGACAGGGACTAGCACAGATACGCAGTATTTT.

This rearrangement joins TRBV9 to TRBJ2-7, with 8 bases identical to TRBD2. This CDR3 region has 15 residues. The germline CDR1 and CDR2 sequences are SGDLS and YYNGEE. J gave up 7 bases and V 0 bases, and 9 bases lay outside the gene matches. CDR3 nucleotide sequence: TGTGCCAGCAGCGTAGCTAGCGGGTCTTCTGGGGAGCAGTACTTC. Translated, it gives CASSVASGSSGEQYF. The full variable domain, with the rest looked up from reference TRBV9 and TRBJ2-7, is DSGVTQTPKHLITATGQRVTLRCSPRSGDLSVYWYQQSLDQGLQFLIQYYNGEERAKGNILERFSAQQFPDLHSELNLSSLELGDSALYFCASSVASGSSGEQYFGPGTRLTVT.

V gene TRBV2 combines with J gene TRBJ2-5; D not resolved. The CDR3 sequence is 15 residues long. Germline-derived CDR1 and CDR2 are SNHLY and FYNNEI. Trimming left V 5 bases short and J 5 bases short, with 18 bases between. The CDR3 loop reads CASSPSGSRTETQYF. In nucleotides, the CDR3 is TGTGCCAGCAGTCCTTCCGGAAGTAGGACGGAGACCCAGTACTTC.

The chain has TRBV6-1 and TRBJ1-3, with a tentative D call TRBD1 (5 bases). Trimming shortened V by 1 base and J by 1 base, and 20 bases separated the two germline ends. Germline V gene lookup returns CDR1 MNHNS and CDR2 SASEGT. CDR3 length: 19 amino acids. The CDR3 spells CASSEGSLGTVGSGNTIYF. CDR3 bases: TGTGCCAGCAGTGAAGGCAGTTTAGGGACGGTAGGATCTGGAAACACCATATATTTT.

The chain employs TRBV9 and TRBJ2-1; TRBD2 matches at 9 bases. J was trimmed by 4 bases and V by 2 bases; bases with no gene match: 4. The CDR3 spans 15 residues. Germline loops: CDR1 SGDLS, CDR2 YYNGEE. CDR3 sequence reads: CASSVTSGPYNEQFF. For the CDR3, the DNA is TGTGCCAGCAGCGTGACTAGCGGACCTTACAATGAGCAGTTCTTC. Using reference TRBV9 and TRBJ2-1 for the parts outside the CDR3, the full variable domain is DSGVTQTPKHLITATGQRVTLRCSPRSGDLSVYWYQQSLDQGLQFLIQYYNGEERAKGNILERFSAQQFPDLHSELNLSSLELGDSALYFCASSVTSGPYNEQFFGPGTRLTVL.

The chain is built from TRBV11-3 and TRBJ1-6, with 7 bases lining up with TRBD1. Trimming removed 5 bases from V and 4 bases from J; junction bases left unmatched: 8. The CDR3 spans 16 residues. CDR1 and CDR2 (germline): SGHNT, YENEEA. The CDR3 protein is CASSPATGTYNSPLHF. The CDR3 DNA reads as TGTGCCAGCAGCCCGGCGACAGGGACGTATAATTCACCCCTCCACTTT.